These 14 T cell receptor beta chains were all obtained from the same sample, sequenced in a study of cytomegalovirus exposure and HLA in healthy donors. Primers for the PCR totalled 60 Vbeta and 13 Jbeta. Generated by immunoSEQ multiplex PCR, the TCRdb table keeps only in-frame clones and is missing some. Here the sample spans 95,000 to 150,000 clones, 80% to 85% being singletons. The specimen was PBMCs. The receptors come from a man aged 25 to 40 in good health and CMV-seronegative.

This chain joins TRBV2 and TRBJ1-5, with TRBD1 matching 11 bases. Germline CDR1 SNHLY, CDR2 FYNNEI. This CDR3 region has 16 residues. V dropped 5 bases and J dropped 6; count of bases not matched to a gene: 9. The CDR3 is CASSSSGTGGVQPQHF. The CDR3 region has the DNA TGTGCCAGCAGTTCCTCCGGGACAGGGGGAGTTCAGCCCCAGCATTTT.

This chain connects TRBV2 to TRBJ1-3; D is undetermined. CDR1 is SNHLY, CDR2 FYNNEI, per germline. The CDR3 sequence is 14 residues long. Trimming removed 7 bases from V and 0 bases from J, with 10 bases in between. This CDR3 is CASMGRISGNTIYF. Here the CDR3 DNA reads TGTGCCAGCATGGGGAGGATCTCTGGAAACACCATATATTTT.

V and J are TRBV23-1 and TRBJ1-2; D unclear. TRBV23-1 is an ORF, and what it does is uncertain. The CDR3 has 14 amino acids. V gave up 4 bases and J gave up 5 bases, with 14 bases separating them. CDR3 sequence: CASSRWQVLYGYTF. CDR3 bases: TGCGCCAGCAGTCGATGGCAGGTCCTATATGGCTACACCTTC.

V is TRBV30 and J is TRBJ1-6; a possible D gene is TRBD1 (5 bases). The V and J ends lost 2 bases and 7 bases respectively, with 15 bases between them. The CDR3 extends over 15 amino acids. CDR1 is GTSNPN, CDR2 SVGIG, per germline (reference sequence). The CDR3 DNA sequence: TGTGCCTGGAGTACCCTCGGGGGAAGAAATTCACCCCTCCACTTT. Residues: CAWSTLGGRNSPLHF.

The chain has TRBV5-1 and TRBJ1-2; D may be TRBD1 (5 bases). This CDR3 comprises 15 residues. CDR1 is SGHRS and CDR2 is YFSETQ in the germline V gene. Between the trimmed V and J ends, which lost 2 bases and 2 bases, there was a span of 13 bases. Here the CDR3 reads CASSFGAGLNYGYTF. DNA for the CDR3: TGCGCCAGCAGCTTCGGCGCAGGGCTAAACTATGGCTACACCTTC.

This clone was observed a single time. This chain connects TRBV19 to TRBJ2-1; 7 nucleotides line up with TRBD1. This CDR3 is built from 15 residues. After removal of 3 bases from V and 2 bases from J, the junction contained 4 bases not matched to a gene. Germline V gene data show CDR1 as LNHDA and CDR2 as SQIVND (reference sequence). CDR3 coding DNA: TGTGCCAGTAGTATGGGGACAGAACCCTACAATGAGCAGTTCTTC. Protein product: CASSMGTEPYNEQFF.

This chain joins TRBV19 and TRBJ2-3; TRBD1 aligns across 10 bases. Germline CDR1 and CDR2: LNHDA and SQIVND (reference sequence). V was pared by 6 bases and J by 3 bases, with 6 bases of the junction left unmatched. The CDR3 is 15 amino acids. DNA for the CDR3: TGTGCCAGTAGGTTGACAGGGGGCGCGACAGATACGCAGTATTTT. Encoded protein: CASRLTGGATDTQYF. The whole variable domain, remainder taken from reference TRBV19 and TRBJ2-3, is DGGITQSPKYLFRKEGQNVTLSCEQNLNHDAMYWYRQDPGQGLRLIYYSQIVNDFQKGDIAEGYSVSREKKESFPLTVTSAQKNPTAFYLCASRLTGGATDTQYFGPGTRLTVL.

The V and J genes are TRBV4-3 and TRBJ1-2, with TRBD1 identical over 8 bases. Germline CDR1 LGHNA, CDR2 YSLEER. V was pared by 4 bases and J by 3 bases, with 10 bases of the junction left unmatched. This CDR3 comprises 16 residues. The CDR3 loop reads CASSPTRQGFDYGYTF. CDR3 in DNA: TGCGCCAGCAGCCCCACCAGACAGGGGTTCGACTATGGCTACACCTTC.

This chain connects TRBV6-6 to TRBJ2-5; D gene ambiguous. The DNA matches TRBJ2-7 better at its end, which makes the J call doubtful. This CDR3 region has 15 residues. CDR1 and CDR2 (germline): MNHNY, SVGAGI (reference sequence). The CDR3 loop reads CASSYSNEPLHEQYF. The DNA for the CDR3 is TGTGCCAGCAGTTACTCCAACGAGCCCCTCCACGAGCAGTACTTC.

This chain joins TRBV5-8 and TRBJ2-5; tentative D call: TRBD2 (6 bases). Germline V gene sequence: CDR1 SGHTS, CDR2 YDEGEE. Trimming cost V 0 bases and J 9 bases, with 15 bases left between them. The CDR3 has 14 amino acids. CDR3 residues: CASSLATGVSAQYF. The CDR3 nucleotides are TGTGCCAGCAGCTTGGCCACGGGGGTGAGCGCCCAGTACTTC.

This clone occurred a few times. CDR3 coding DNA: TGTGCCAGCAAGTGGGTGACGGGGCGGGAGGAGACCCAGTACTTC. Encoded protein: CASKWVTGREETQYF. This chain uses TRBV6-6 with TRBJ2-5; TRBD2 aligns across 7 bases. After removal of 7 bases from V and 5 bases from J, the junction contained 13 bases not matched to a gene. The V gene's germline CDR1 is MNHNY and CDR2 SVGAGI (reference sequence). The CDR3 runs 15 residues.

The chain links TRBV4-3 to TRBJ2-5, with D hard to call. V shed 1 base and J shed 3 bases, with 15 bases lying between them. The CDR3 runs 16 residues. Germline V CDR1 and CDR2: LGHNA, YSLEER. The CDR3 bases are TGCGCCAGCAGCCAAGGTGACCGACCGGCGGAAGAGACCCAGTACTTC. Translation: CASSQGDRPAEETQYF.

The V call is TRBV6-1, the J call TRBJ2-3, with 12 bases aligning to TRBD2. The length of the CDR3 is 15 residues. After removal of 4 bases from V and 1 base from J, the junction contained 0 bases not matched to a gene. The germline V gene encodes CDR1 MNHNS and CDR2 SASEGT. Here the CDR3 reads CASSGLAGGTDTQYF. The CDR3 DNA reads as TGTGCCAGCAGTGGACTAGCGGGGGGCACAGATACGCAGTATTTT.

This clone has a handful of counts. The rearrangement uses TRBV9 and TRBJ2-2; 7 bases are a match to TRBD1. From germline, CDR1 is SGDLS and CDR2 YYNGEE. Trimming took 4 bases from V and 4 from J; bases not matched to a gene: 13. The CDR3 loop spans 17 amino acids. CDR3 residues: CASSPRGIDLTTGELFF. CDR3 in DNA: TGTGCCAGCAGCCCCAGGGGGATCGATTTAACCACCGGGGAGCTGTTTTTT.